This T cell receptor (beta chain) was found in a study of resident and recirculating memory T cells in vitiligo. About the research overall: Each patient gave two lesional and two nonlesional epidermal shave biopsies, plus PBMCs. Study-wide points: Non-conserved TCRs across sites and patients suggested distinct clones per lesion.

Concerning this clone: What it recognizes is unknown.

Patients' lesions had not changed for the previous 6 months. No vitiligo treatment was given during the prior three months. Per the germline V gene, CDR1 is SGHRS and CDR2 is YFSETQ. J gave up 0 bases and V 5 bases, and 7 bases lay outside the gene matches. The CDR3 has 16 residues. Here immunoSEQ multiplex PCR was the method, and the copy in TCRdb shows in-frame clones only, minus some. The repertoire has 70,000 or so clones, just over 90% of them found once; the top ten carry just under 5%. This clonotype was sampled from a male donor with vitiligo. Sequencing was carried out using blood. The chain uses TRBV5-1 and TRBJ2-1; 8 nucleotides line up with TRBD2. The chain's CDR3 is CASSRSGGGSYNEQFF. The CDR3 nucleotides read TGCGCCAGCAGTCGTTCCGGGGGGGGCTCCTACAATGAGCAGTTCTTC.